This TCR beta chain is drawn from a study of identical twins. Findings and caveats of the study: Cord blood beta clonotypes present at high abundance carried fewer insertions; no such pattern appeared in memory repertoires.

Points on this clonotype: No antigen is known for it.

TCRdb fed the 5' RACE reads into MiXCR, producing one record per CDR3 protein. The data show more than 1.5 million distinct CDR3 sequences, about 32% seen once. The CDR3 runs 16 residues. Trimming removed 5 bases at V and 7 bases at J, with 24 bases between. This clonotype originated in a newborn girl in good health. Sequencing was done on a sample of cord blood. The rearrangement links TRBV12-3 or TRBV12-4 to TRBJ2-7, with D perhaps being TRBD1 or TRBD2 (6 bases each). The DNA of the CDR3 is TGTGCCAGCAGTCCACGGGGGAGACAGGTCTCCAATGAGCAGTACTTC. It yields the protein CASSPRGRQVSNEQYF.